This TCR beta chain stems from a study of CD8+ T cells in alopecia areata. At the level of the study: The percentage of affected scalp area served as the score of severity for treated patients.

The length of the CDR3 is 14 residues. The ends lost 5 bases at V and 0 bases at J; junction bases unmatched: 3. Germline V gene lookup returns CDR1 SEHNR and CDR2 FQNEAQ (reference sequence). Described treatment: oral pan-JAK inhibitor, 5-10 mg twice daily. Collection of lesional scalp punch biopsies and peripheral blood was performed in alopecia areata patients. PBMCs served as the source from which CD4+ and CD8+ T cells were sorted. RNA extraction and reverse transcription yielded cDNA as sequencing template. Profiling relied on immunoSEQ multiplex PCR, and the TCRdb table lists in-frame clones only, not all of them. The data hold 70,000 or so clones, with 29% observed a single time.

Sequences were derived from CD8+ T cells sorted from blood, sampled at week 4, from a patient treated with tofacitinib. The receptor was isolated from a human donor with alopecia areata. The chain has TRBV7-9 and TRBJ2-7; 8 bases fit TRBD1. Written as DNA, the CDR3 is TGTGCCAGCAGCACCGGGACAGGCTCCTACGAGCAGTACTTC. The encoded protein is CASSTGTGSYEQYF.